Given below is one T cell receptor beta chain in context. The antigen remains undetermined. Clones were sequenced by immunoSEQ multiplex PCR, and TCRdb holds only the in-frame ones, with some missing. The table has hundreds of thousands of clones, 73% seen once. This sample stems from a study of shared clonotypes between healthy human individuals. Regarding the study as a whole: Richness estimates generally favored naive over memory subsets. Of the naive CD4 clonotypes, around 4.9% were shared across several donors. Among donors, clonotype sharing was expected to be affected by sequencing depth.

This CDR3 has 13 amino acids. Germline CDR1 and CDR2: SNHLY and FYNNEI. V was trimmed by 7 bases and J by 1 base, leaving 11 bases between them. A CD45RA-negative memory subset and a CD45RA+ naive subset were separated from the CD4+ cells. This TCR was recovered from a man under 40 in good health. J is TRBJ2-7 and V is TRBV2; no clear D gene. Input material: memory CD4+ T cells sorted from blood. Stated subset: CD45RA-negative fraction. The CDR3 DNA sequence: TGTGCCAGCATTAAACCGGGTTCCTACGAGCAGTACTTC. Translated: CASIKPGSYEQYF.